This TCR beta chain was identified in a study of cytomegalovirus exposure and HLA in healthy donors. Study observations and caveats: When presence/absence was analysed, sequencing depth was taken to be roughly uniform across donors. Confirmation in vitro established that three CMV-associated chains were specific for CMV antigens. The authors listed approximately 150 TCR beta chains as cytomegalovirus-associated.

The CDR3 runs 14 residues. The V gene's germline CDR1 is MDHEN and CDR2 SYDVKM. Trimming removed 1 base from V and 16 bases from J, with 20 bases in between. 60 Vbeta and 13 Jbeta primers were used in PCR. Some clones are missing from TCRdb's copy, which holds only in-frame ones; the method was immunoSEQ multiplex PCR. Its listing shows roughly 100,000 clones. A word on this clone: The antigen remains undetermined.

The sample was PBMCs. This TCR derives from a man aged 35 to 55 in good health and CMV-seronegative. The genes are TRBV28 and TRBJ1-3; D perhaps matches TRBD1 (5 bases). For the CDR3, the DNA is TGTGCCAGCAGTTTATATAGGACACGGAATGCCGGCTATTTT. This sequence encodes CASSLYRTRNAGYF.